The TCR beta chain described here comes from a study of T cell repertoires in cytomegalovirus infection. On the study more broadly: The study used recently identified HLA-C-restricted and well-studied HLA-B-restricted CMV epitopes. Carrying CMV and the relevant HLA type showed in public TCR beta signatures. Study-wide findings and caveats: Pooled public TCR beta family frequency picked out CMV carriers with the relevant HLA. Within the response measured ex vivo, HLA-C-restricted CMV-specific TCR beta clonotypes were dominant.

This CDR3 comprises 13 residues. Germline CDR1 and CDR2: DFQATT and SNEGSKA (reference sequence). Turning to this clonotype: The antigen remains unidentified.

TCRdb reprocessed the reads via MiXCR and lists one record per CDR3 protein. In the table there are roughly 920,000 distinct CDR3 sequences, less than 35% of which are singletons. This clonotype originated in a human donor in good health (CMV status not recorded). Some clones in this sample may be carry-over from other donors' samples. V is TRBV20-1 and J is TRBJ1-1; no clear D gene. Sequenced here: cultured CD8+ T cells from PBMCs, sampled from culture after CMV antigen stimulation. CDR3 loop: CSPEKPMNTEAFF. In DNA, the CDR3 is TGCAGCCCTGAAAAGCCCATGAACACTGAAGCTTTCTTT.